This T cell receptor (beta chain) was sequenced for a study of cytomegalovirus exposure and HLA in healthy donors. Study context: Of all 400 or so donors who were genotyped, 81% belonged to the Caucasian-associated ancestry cluster.

As to this clone: Its antigen is still unknown.

13 Jbeta primers and 60 Vbeta primers were used for the PCR. Libraries were prepared by immunoSEQ multiplex PCR; TCRdb keeps only in-frame clonotypes and omits some of them. The data contain some 180,000 clones, 80% to 90% of them singletons. The ends were cut back, 2 bases at V and 4 bases at J, with 6 bases in the middle. Germline CDR1 reads ENHRY; CDR2 reads SYGVKD. This CDR3 has 13 amino acids. Broader study findings: There were about 160 TCR beta chains listed as cytomegalovirus-associated. Most TCRs appeared rarely, but some public TCRs recurred in many donors.

As for the donors, each was a healthy bone marrow donor. Source material: PBMCs. This clonotype originated in a man in his forties or fifties in good health and CMV-seropositive. The rearrangement joins TRBV10-3 to TRBJ1-3; no reliable D call. The CDR3 protein is CAISEGPGNTIYF. CDR3 nucleotide sequence: TGTGCCATCAGTGAGGGGCCCGGAAACACCATATATTTT.